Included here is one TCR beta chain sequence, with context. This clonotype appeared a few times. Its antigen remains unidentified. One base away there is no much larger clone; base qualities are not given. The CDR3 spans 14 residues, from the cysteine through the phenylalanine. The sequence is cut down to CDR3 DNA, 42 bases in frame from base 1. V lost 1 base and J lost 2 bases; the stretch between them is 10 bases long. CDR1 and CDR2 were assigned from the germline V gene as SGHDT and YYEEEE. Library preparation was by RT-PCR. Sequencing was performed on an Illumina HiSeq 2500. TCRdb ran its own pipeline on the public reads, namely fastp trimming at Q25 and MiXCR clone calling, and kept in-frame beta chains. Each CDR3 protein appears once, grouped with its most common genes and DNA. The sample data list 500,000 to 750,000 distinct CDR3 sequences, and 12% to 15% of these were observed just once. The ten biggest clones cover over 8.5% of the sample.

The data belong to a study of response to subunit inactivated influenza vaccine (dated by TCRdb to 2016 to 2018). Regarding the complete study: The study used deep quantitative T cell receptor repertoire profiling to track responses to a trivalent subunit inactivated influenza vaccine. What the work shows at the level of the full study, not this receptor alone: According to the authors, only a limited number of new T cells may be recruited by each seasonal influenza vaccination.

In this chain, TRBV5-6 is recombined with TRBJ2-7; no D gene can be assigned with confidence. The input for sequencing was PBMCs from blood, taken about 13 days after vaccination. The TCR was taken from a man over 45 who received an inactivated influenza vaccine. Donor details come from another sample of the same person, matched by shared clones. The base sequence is TGTGCCAGCAGCTTGCAAGGGATTCCCTACGAGCAGTACTTC. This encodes CASSLQGIPYEQYF.